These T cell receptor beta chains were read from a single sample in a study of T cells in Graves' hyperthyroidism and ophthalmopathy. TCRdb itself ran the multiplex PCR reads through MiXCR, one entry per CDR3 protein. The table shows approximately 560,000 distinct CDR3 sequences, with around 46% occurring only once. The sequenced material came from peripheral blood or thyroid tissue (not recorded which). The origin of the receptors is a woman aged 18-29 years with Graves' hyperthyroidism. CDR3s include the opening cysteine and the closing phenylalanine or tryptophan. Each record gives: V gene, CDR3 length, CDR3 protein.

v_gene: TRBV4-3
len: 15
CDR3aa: CASSRFGLAEETQYF

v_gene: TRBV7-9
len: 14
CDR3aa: CASSSRTGRNEQYF

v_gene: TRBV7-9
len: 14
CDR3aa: CASSLLGGRAEQYF

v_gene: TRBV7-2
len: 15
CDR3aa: CASSLEAAVNTEAFF

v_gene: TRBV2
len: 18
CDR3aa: CASSESRDRGSTNEKLFF

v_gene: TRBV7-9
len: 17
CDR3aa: CASSLLASALVGYGYTF

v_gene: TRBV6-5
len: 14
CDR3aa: CASSYSAGDYGYTF

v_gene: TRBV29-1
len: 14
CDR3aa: CSVEEEGAGQPQHF

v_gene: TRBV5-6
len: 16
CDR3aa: CASSTRGAGTNSPLHF

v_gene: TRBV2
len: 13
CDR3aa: CASSLHGADGYTF

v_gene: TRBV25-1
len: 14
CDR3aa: CASRGTGTGNTIYF

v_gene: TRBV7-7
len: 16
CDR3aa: CASSLSVQGAGETQYF